The T cell receptor beta chain described here comes from a study of CD8+ T cells in alopecia areata. Germline V CDR1 and CDR2: SGHTA, FQGNSA. The CDR3 covers 15 residues. Trimming left V 1 base short and J 0 bases short, with 10 bases between. Treatment described: oral pan-JAK inhibitor, 5-10 mg twice daily. RNA was extracted and reverse transcribed into cDNA as the sequencing template. Produced via immunoSEQ multiplex PCR; TCRdb's table is partial and in-frame only. The sample lists approximately 210,000 clones; about 60% were seen once. This chain uses TRBV7-2 with TRBJ2-7, with D perhaps TRBD1 (7 bases). The sequences come from CD4+ T cells sorted from blood, collected at week 4, from a patient treated with tofacitinib. The sequence was collected from a human donor with alopecia areata. CDR3 DNA sequence: TGTGCCAGCAGCTTAGGACAGGGAGGCTCCTACGAGCAGTACTTC. This encodes CASSLGQGGSYEQYF.